These 15 T cell receptor beta chains share one sample of origin, sequenced in a study of cytomegalovirus exposure and HLA in healthy donors. Vbeta (60) and Jbeta (13) primers were used in the PCR. The data were produced by immunoSEQ multiplex PCR, yet TCRdb's version contains in-frame clones alone and is incomplete. The table shows approximately 130,000 clones, with 75% to 90% occurring only once. The material sequenced was PBMCs. These receptors came from a middle-aged woman in good health and CMV-seronegative.

The chain combines TRBV5-1 with TRBJ1-2; maybe TRBD1 (6 bases). Trimming stripped 1 base from V and 11 bases from J, with 15 bases between. Germline V lookup: CDR1 SGHRS, CDR2 YFSETQ. This CDR3 region has 13 residues. The chain's CDR3 is CASSLTQGSRYTF. CDR3 sequence (DNA): TGCGCCAGCAGCTTGACACAGGGAAGTAGGTACACCTTC.

This chain joins TRBV28 and TRBJ2-7, with 7 bases lining up with TRBD2. The V gene's germline CDR1 is MDHEN and CDR2 SYDVKM. The CDR3 totals 16 residues. J was trimmed by 2 bases and V by 6 bases; bases with no gene match: 13. The CDR3 here is CASSPTGQGGTYEQYF. The CDR3, as DNA: TGTGCCAGCAGCCCCACCGGGCAGGGAGGGACCTACGAGCAGTACTTC.

This clone has a handful of counts. The chain links TRBV6-5 to TRBJ1-1; D remains ambiguous. Germline lookup yields CDR1 MNHEY and CDR2 SVGAGI. The V end lost 2 bases, the J end lost 11 bases, and 9 bases lay between the germline ends. This CDR3 is built from 11 residues. CDR3 nucleotides: TGTGCCAGCAGTTACGGGCCCGACGCTTTCTTT. Translation gives CASSYGPDAFF.

J is TRBJ2-3 and V is TRBV6-6, with TRBD2 matching 7 bases. The germline V gene encodes CDR1 MNHNY and CDR2 SVGAGI (reference sequence). The ends lost 8 bases at V and 1 base at J; junction bases unmatched: 6. There are 14 residues in the CDR3. The CDR3 protein is CASQATSGTDTQYF. The CDR3 region has the DNA TGTGCCAGCCAAGCAACTAGCGGCACAGATACGCAGTATTTT.

This chain links TRBV15 with TRBJ1-2; D is uncertain. V dropped 8 bases and J dropped 2 bases, with 15 bases sitting between them. Germline V gene lookup returns CDR1 LNHNV and CDR2 YYDKDF (reference sequence). CDR3 length equals 14 residues. CDR3 coding DNA: TGTGCCACCGCGCAAGAGAGGAGGAACTATGGCTACACCTTC. The encoded protein is CATAQERRNYGYTF.

The chain combines TRBV19 with TRBJ2-4; 7 positions agree with TRBD2. The CDR3 spans 18 residues. V shed 0 bases, J shed 6 bases, and the junction held 14 bases outside the gene matches. CDR1 LNHDA and CDR2 SQIVND come from the germline V gene (reference sequence). The CDR3 DNA sequence: TGTGCCAGTAGTATAGATCCCCCCTGGGAGGGGTCATCAAACATTCAGTACTTC. The encoded protein is CASSIDPPWEGSSNIQYF.

This chain links TRBV19 with TRBJ2-6; 8 bases are shared with TRBD1. This CDR3 has 15 residues. Germline CDR1 and CDR2: LNHDA and SQIVND (reference sequence). Trimming removed 4 bases from V and 1 base from J; junction bases left unmatched: 0. The CDR3: CASSRQGSGANVLTF. DNA for the CDR3: TGTGCCAGTAGTAGACAGGGGTCTGGGGCCAACGTCCTGACTTTC.

This sequence joins TRBV4-1 and TRBJ1-2; no reliable D call. Trimming shortened V by 0 bases and J by 4 bases, and 12 bases separated the two germline ends. This CDR3 has 15 amino acids. Germline V gene data show CDR1 as MGHRA and CDR2 as YSYEKL. The CDR3 DNA is TGCGCCAGCAGCCAAGAGGGTCGGGATGGCTATGGCTACACCTTC. Its translation is CASSQEGRDGYGYTF.

This clone was detected only once. As DNA, the CDR3 is TGTGCCAGTAGTACTGGGGGCGTTGGCTACACCTTC. It yields the protein CASSTGGVGYTF. This rearrangement joins TRBV19 to TRBJ1-2; TRBD1 is a possible D gene (6 bases). Germline CDR1 is LNHDA and CDR2 is SQIVND (reference sequence). V was cut by 4 bases and J by 7 bases, with 10 bases left in between. This CDR3 contains 12 residues.

A few counts support this clone. The rearrangement links TRBV4-3 to TRBJ2-3, with 7 bases aligning to TRBD2. The V and J ends lost 3 bases and 6 bases, in that order; junction bases with no gene match: 3. Germline lookup yields CDR1 LGHNA and CDR2 YSLEER. The CDR3 length is 13 residues. CDR3 region: CASSQLGGDTQYF. In DNA form, the CDR3 reads TGCGCCAGCAGCCAGTTGGGGGGGGATACGCAGTATTTT.

V gene TRBV28 combines with J gene TRBJ1-2; TRBD1 matches at 12 bases. V shed 8 bases and J 7 bases; nucleotides not matched to a gene: 11. This CDR3 is 15 amino acids long. The germline V gene has CDR1 MDHEN and CDR2 SYDVKM. In DNA form, the CDR3 reads TGTGCCAGCCTGGAGTTGGGACAGGGGGCTTGTGGCTACACCTTC. Protein: CASLELGQGACGYTF.

The rearrangement joins TRBV7-2 to TRBJ2-1; 8 nucleotides line up with TRBD2. This CDR3 comprises 15 residues. Germline CDR1 and CDR2: SGHTA and FQGNSA. The V segment lost 5 bases and the J segment 0 bases; nucleotides outside the gene matches: 3. The CDR3, as DNA: TGTGCCAGCAGCGAGCGGGGGAGCTCCTACAATGAGCAGTTCTTC. This encodes CASSERGSSYNEQFF.

The J gene is TRBJ1-5, the V gene TRBV5-1; D is unclear. This CDR3 is 10 amino acids long. Germline V gives CDR1 SGHRS, CDR2 YFSETQ. V lost 10 bases and J lost 5, with 7 bases in between. The CDR3 DNA reads as TGCGCCCGCCTAGATCAGCCCCAGCATTTT. It translates to CARLDQPQHF.

This sequence joins TRBV28 and TRBJ1-1, with D unresolved. The V end was cut by 6 bases, the J end by 6 bases, with 14 bases between. The CDR3 runs 13 residues. Germline V gives CDR1 MDHEN, CDR2 SYDVKM. As DNA, the CDR3 is TGTGCCAGCAGCCCGCGGGGTAGAGCTGAAGCTTTCTTT. Protein product: CASSPRGRAEAFF.

The chain combines TRBV5-1 with TRBJ2-1; 9 nucleotides line up with TRBD2. V shed 0 bases, J shed 4 bases, and the junction held 2 bases outside the gene matches. Germline assignment: CDR1 SGHRS and CDR2 YFSETQ. This CDR3 region has 15 residues. CDR3 in DNA: TGCGCCAGCAGCTTGGAGACTAGCGGATACAATGAGCAGTTCTTC. Protein: CASSLETSGYNEQFF. The whole variable domain, remainder taken from reference TRBV5-1 and TRBJ2-1, is KAGVTQTPRYLIKTRGQQVTLSCSPISGHRSVSWYQQTPGQGLQFLFEYFSETQRNKGNFPGRFSGRQFSNSRSEMNVSTLELGDSALYLCASSLETSGYNEQFFGPGTRLTVL.